This TCR beta chain was recorded in a study of cytomegalovirus exposure and HLA in healthy donors. Study outcomes and limitations: The investigators catalogued 150 to 200 TCR beta chains as cytomegalovirus-associated.

Clones were read by immunoSEQ multiplex PCR, and TCRdb kept only the in-frame ones, dropping some. Of fewer than 400,000 clones listed, roughly 89% are singletons. Concerning this clone: No antigen is known for it.

Germline CDR1 and CDR2: SQVTM and ANQGSEA. This CDR3 spans 14 amino acids. V dropped 2 bases and J dropped 1 base, with 10 bases sitting between them. Input material: PBMCs. The chain uses TRBV29-1 and TRBJ2-3; D perhaps matches TRBD2 (6 bases). The receptor comes from a woman between 18 and 29 years old in good health and CMV-seronegative. The CDR3 nucleotides read TGCAGCGTTGAACTCGGGAGAGGCACAGATACGCAGTATTTT. Translating it yields CSVELGRGTDTQYF.